This TCR beta chain is drawn from a study of blood T cell repertoires in COVID-19. Study information: From the United States, Italy and Spain came samples of acute and convalescent COVID-19.

TCRdb keeps only in-frame clones here, not all; method: immunoSEQ multiplex PCR. Among approximately 100,000 clones listed, around 90% were seen once. This sequence originates from a woman aged 60-75 years with acute or convalescent COVID-19. Sequencing input: peripheral blood.

The CDR3 DNA reads as TGTGCCACCAGTGATACTGGGTTTCAACAGTACAATGAGCAGTTCTTC. This translates into CATSDTGFQQYNEQFF. This chain uses TRBV24-1 with TRBJ2-1; D unresolved. CDR3 length: 16 amino acids. The germline V gene encodes CDR1 KGHDR and CDR2 SFDVKD. Trimming cost V 3 bases and J 4 bases, with 15 bases left between them.